Following are 7 T cell receptor beta chains from one sample sequenced in a study of control samples from healthy donors and cancer patients. Libraries were prepared by immunoSEQ multiplex PCR; TCRdb keeps only in-frame clonotypes and omits some of them. The sample contains about 100,000 clones, about 88% of which appear only once. Sequencing was done on a sample of blood. The source is a woman aged 45-65 years in good health.

This clone was detected only a few times. The rearrangement links TRBV19 to TRBJ1-1; perhaps TRBD1 as D (5 bases). The germline V gene has CDR1 LNHDA and CDR2 SQIVND (reference sequence). This CDR3 contains 13 residues. Trimming left V 6 bases short and J 7 bases short, with 15 bases between. This chain's CDR3 is CASRTDGIGEAFF. As DNA, the CDR3 is TGTGCCAGTAGGACAGACGGTATCGGTGAAGCTTTCTTT.

This chain links TRBV5-4 with TRBJ2-7; 13 bases line up with TRBD2. The CDR3 spans 15 residues. V was pared by 3 bases and J by 2 bases, with 2 bases of the junction left unmatched. Germline V CDR1 and CDR2: SGHNT, YYREEE (reference sequence). The CDR3 region has the DNA TGTGCCAGCAGCTACGGGACTAGCGGGGCCTACGAGCAGTACTTC. Amino acids: CASSYGTSGAYEQYF.

The chain carries TRBV29-1 and TRBJ2-3; 14 positions match TRBD2. This CDR3 spans 18 amino acids. J lost 0 bases, V lost 5 bases, and 10 bases had no gene match. Germline lookup yields CDR1 SQVTM and CDR2 ANQGSEA. The CDR3 region is CSVSRGLAGGRSTDTQYF. CDR3 sequence (DNA): TGCAGCGTTTCCCGAGGACTAGCGGGAGGTCGGAGCACAGATACGCAGTATTTT.

This clone turned up a few times. CDR3 region: CSARSEQYV. CDR3 in DNA: TGCAGTGCTAGGTCCGAGCAGTACGTC. The V call is TRBV20-1, the J call TRBJ2-7, with D uncertain. Deletions cut 3 bases from V and 6 bases from J, with 3 bases between. CDR1 and CDR2 from the germline V gene are DFQATT and SNEGSKA (reference sequence). This CDR3 has 9 residues.

The chain carries TRBV3-1 (or the pseudogene TRBV3-2) and TRBJ2-2; D is unresolved. The CDR3 length is 16 residues. Trimming removed 0 bases at V and 4 bases at J, with 12 bases between. Germline values: CDR1 LGHDT, CDR2 YNNKEL (reference sequence). The CDR3 reads CASSQDPRDFTGELFF. The CDR3 DNA follows: TGTGCCAGCAGCCAAGATCCCCGCGACTTCACCGGGGAGCTGTTTTTT.

The DNA of the CDR3 is TGTGCCTGGAGCGGTAGCGTTAACAATGAGCAGTTCTTC. It specifies CAWSGSVNNEQFF. J is TRBJ2-1 and V is TRBV30, with D possibly being TRBD2 (5 bases). The CDR3 consists of 13 residues. The germline V gene has CDR1 GTSNPN and CDR2 SVGIG (reference sequence). V lost 3 bases, J lost 5 bases, and 11 bases lay in between.

The chain couples TRBV7-3 to TRBJ2-1; no clear D. The V end lost 6 bases, the J end lost 0 bases, and 9 bases lay between the germline ends. Germline V CDR1 and CDR2: SGHTA, FQGTGA. The CDR3 contains 14 residues. The DNA for the CDR3 is TGTGCCAGCAGATCTCCAGACTCCTACAATGAGCAGTTCTTC. Translation gives CASRSPDSYNEQFF. Combining the CDR3 with reference TRBV7-3 and TRBJ2-1 gives the whole variable domain GAGVSQTPSNKVTEKGKYVELRCDPISGHTALYWYRQSLGQGPEFLIYFQGTGAADDSGLPNDRFFAVRPEGSVSTLKIQRTERGDSAVYLCASRSPDSYNEQFFGPGTRLTVL.